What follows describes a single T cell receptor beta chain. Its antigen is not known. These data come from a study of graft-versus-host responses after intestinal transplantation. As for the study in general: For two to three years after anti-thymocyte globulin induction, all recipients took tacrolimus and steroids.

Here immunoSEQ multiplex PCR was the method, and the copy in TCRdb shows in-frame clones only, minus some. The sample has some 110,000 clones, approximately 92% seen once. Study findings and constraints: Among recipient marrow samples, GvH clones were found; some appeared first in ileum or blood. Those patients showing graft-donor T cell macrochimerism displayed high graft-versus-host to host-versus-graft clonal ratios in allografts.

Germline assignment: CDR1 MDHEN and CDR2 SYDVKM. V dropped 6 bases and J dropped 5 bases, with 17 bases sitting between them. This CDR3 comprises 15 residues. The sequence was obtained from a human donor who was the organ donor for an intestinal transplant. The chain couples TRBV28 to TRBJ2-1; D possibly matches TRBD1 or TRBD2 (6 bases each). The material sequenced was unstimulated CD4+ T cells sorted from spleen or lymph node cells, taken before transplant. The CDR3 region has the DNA TGTGCCAGCAGGTCCCCGGGGGCGGAAAACAATGAGCAGTTCTTC. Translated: CASRSPGAENNEQFF.